These T cell receptor beta chains were read from a single sample in a study of T cell clones after liver transplantation. The table came from immunoSEQ multiplex PCR; TCRdb's copy has only in-frame clones and leaves some out. The sample lists 40,000 to 55,000 clones, around 84% seen once, with roughly 2.5% in the top ten. Specimen: CD4+ T cells from blood, collected 24 months after liver transplant. These receptors were obtained from a human patient who received a liver transplant. The T cells may partly be graft donor cells. Each CDR3 is given with its conserved first and last residue. The D gene is left open where the match is weak. Not every row has a clone size; where given, it reads once, few, many or a size class.

size: -; V: TRBV28; D: -; J: TRBJ2-3; CDR3: CASSLGRSEFTDTQYF; DNA: TGTGCCAGCAGTTTGGGCCGGTCCGAGTTCACAGATACGCAGTATTTT
size: -; V: TRBV27; D: -; J: TRBJ2-3; CDR3: CASSLRKVTDTQYF; DNA: TGTGCCAGCAGTTTACGGAAAGTCACAGATACGCAGTATTTT
size: -; V: TRBV5-1; D: -; J: TRBJ1-3; CDR3: CASSTGLDSGNTIYF; DNA: TGCGCCAGCTCAACAGGGTTAGACTCTGGAAACACCATATATTTT
size: -; V: TRBV5-1; D: -; J: TRBJ2-5; CDR3: CASSLTGTNQETQYF; DNA: TGCGCCAGCAGCTTGACCGGGACCAACCAAGAGACCCAGTACTTC
size: -; V: TRBV7-3; D: -; J: TRBJ2-1; CDR3: CASRNLGGADNEQFF; DNA: TGTGCCAGCAGAAACCTGGGTGGCGCTGACAATGAGCAGTTCTTC
size: -; V: TRBV18; D: -; J: TRBJ2-1; CDR3: CASSPLRHNHNEQFF; DNA: TGTGCCAGCTCACCACTGAGACACAACCACAATGAGCAGTTCTTC
size: -; V: TRBV18; D: TRBD1; J: TRBJ2-5; CDR3: CASSPQQGRTETQYF; DNA: TGTGCCAGCTCACCCCAACAGGGGAGAACAGAGACCCAGTACTTC
size: -; V: TRBV6-5; D: -; J: TRBJ1-5; CDR3: CASSDVQPQHF; DNA: TGTGCCAGCAGTGATGTTCAGCCCCAGCATTTT
size: -; V: TRBV19; D: TRBD1; J: TRBJ1-1; CDR3: CASRVSGQLNTEAFF; DNA: TGTGCCAGTAGAGTTTCGGGACAGCTAAACACTGAAGCTTTCTTT
size: -; V: TRBV19; D: TRBD2; J: TRBJ2-2; CDR3: CASRRSSGGQNTGELFF; DNA: TGTGCCAGTAGGAGGTCTAGCGGGGGACAAAACACCGGGGAGCTGTTTTTT
size: -; V: TRBV6-5; D: TRBD1; J: TRBJ1-3; CDR3: CASRLQGAVGNTIYF; DNA: TGTGCCAGCAGATTACAGGGGGCGGTTGGAAACACCATATATTTT
size: once; V: TRBV5-4; D: -; J: TRBJ1-2; CDR3: CAIPSDISNYGYTF; DNA: TGTGCCATCCCTTCCGACATATCTAACTATGGCTACACCTTC
size: medium-sized; V: TRBV19; D: TRBD2; J: TRBJ2-7; CDR3: CASRPLSSGSYEQYF; DNA: TGTGCCAGTAGGCCCCTGAGTAGCGGGAGTTACGAGCAGTACTTC
size: -; V: TRBV5-1; D: TRBD2; J: TRBJ2-1; CDR3: CASSRLAAYNEQFF; DNA: TGCGCCAGCAGCCGACTAGCGGCCTACAATGAGCAGTTCTTC
size: -; V: TRBV19; D: -; J: TRBJ2-1; CDR3: CASSIWASRLNEQFF; DNA: TGTGCCAGTAGTATATGGGCTAGCCGCCTCAATGAGCAGTTCTTC
size: -; V: TRBV19; D: TRBD1; J: TRBJ2-1; CDR3: CASSMVGRGLNNEQFF; DNA: TGTGCCAGTAGTATGGTGGGCAGGGGGTTAAACAATGAGCAGTTCTTC
size: once; V: TRBV19; D: -; J: TRBJ1-5; CDR3: CASSKAGTLSNQPQHF; DNA: TGTGCCAGTAGTAAAGCCGGGACATTGAGCAATCAGCCCCAGCATTTT
size: -; V: TRBV5-1; D: TRBD2; J: TRBJ2-1; CDR3: CASSLAPGLAGPNSYNEQFF; DNA: TGCGCCAGCAGCTTGGCCCCGGGACTAGCGGGACCGAATTCTTACAATGAGCAGTTCTTC
size: -; V: TRBV28; D: TRBD2; J: TRBJ2-4; CDR3: CASSPIKAGRSKNIQYF; DNA: TGTGCCAGCAGCCCAATTAAGGCCGGGAGGTCCAAAAACATTCAGTACTTC
size: -; V: TRBV28; D: -; J: TRBJ2-5; CDR3: CASSRTVSAGRQETQYF; DNA: TGTGCCAGCAGTCGGACAGTTTCGGCAGGGCGGCAAGAGACCCAGTACTTC
size: once; V: TRBV5-1; D: -; J: TRBJ1-1; CDR3: CATVKTLGDTEAFF; DNA: TGCGCCACTGTTAAGACCCTGGGAGACACTGAAGCTTTCTTT
size: -; V: TRBV11-3; D: TRBD2; J: TRBJ2-3; CDR3: CASSLGEPWGLAGSTDTQYF; DNA: TGTGCCAGCAGCTTGGGAGAACCGTGGGGACTAGCGGGAAGCACAGATACGCAGTATTTT
size: once; V: TRBV7-2; D: TRBD1; J: TRBJ1-4; CDR3: CASRAGQGSVGTNEKLFF; DNA: TGTGCCAGCAGGGCGGGACAGGGAAGTGTTGGGACTAATGAAAAACTGTTTTTT
size: -; V: TRBV7-9; D: -; J: TRBJ1-2; CDR3: CASSLESEGSYTF; DNA: TGTGCCAGCAGCTTAGAGTCGGAGGGGAGCTACACCTTC
size: -; V: TRBV18; D: TRBD2; J: TRBJ2-1; CDR3: CASSSLGRVLYEQFF; DNA: TGTGCCAGCTCCTCTCTGGGGAGGGTTTTGTATGAGCAGTTCTTC
size: -; V: TRBV15; D: -; J: TRBJ1-1; CDR3: CATSRDPKNTEAFF; DNA: TGTGCCACCAGCAGAGATCCGAAGAACACTGAAGCTTTCTTT
size: -; V: TRBV7-9; D: -; J: TRBJ2-2; CDR3: CASSLGVSTGELFF; DNA: TGTGCCAGCAGCTTAGGGGTGTCCACCGGGGAGCTGTTTTTT
size: -; V: TRBV5-4; D: TRBD1; J: TRBJ2-7; CDR3: CASSSTGQPYEQYF; DNA: TGTGCCAGCAGCTCCACGGGACAGCCCTACGAGCAGTACTTC
size: -; V: TRBV7-7; D: -; J: TRBJ1-5; CDR3: CASSFKGSGPQHF; DNA: TGTGCCAGCAGCTTCAAGGGCTCTGGGCCCCAGCATTTT
size: once; V: TRBV29-1; D: -; J: TRBJ1-2; CDR3: CSVDTGLGLYGYTF; DNA: TGCAGCGTTGACACAGGGTTGGGGCTATATGGCTACACCTTC
size: -; V: TRBV11-2; D: TRBD2; J: TRBJ2-2; CDR3: CASSPGTRGRDGELFF; DNA: TGTGCCAGCAGTCCCGGGACTAGGGGTCGGGACGGGGAGCTGTTTTTT
size: once; V: TRBV7-2; D: TRBD2; J: TRBJ2-1; CDR3: CASSLVGTSGGENEQFF; DNA: TGTGCCAGCAGCTTAGTTGGGACTAGCGGGGGAGAAAATGAGCAGTTCTTC
size: -; V: TRBV29-1; D: -; J: TRBJ1-4; CDR3: CSVSRTNEKLFF; DNA: TGCAGCGTTAGCCGGACTAATGAAAAACTGTTTTTT
size: few; V: TRBV10-3; D: -; J: TRBJ1-2; CDR3: CAIRLAGNYGYTF; DNA: TGTGCCATCAGGCTAGCAGGGAACTATGGCTACACCTTC
size: once; V: TRBV5-1; D: TRBD2; J: TRBJ2-5; CDR3: CASSLGLAGGLKQETQYF; DNA: TGCGCCAGCAGCTTGGGACTAGCGGGGGGCCTGAAACAAGAGACCCAGTACTTC
size: -; V: TRBV5-1; D: TRBD2; J: TRBJ2-3; CDR3: CASSPGRGRVSWADTQYF; DNA: TGCGCCAGCAGCCCCGGGAGGGGCCGGGTTAGTTGGGCAGATACGCAGTATTTT
size: -; V: TRBV5-4; D: TRBD2; J: TRBJ2-2; CDR3: CASSSGIAGAGELFF; DNA: TGTGCCAGCAGCAGCGGTATAGCGGGAGCCGGGGAGCTGTTTTTT
size: -; V: TRBV19; D: -; J: TRBJ1-5; CDR3: CASSHRINQPQHF; DNA: TGTGCCAGTAGTCATCGGATCAATCAGCCCCAGCATTTT
size: -; V: TRBV7-3; D: TRBD1; J: TRBJ2-1; CDR3: CASSPNSGQGDPNEQFF; DNA: TGTGCCAGCAGCCCAAACTCCGGACAGGGTGACCCCAATGAGCAGTTCTTC
size: -; V: TRBV18; D: -; J: TRBJ2-7; CDR3: CASSPGLNYEQYF; DNA: TGTGCCAGCTCACCGGGTCTAAATTACGAGCAGTACTTC
size: -; V: TRBV15; D: -; J: TRBJ1-3; CDR3: CATRGWSGNTIYF; DNA: TGTGCCACCCGGGGGTGGTCTGGAAACACCATATATTTT
size: -; V: TRBV7-9; D: -; J: TRBJ2-1; CDR3: CASSHRTYNEQFF; DNA: TGTGCCAGCAGCCACCGCACCTACAATGAGCAGTTCTTC